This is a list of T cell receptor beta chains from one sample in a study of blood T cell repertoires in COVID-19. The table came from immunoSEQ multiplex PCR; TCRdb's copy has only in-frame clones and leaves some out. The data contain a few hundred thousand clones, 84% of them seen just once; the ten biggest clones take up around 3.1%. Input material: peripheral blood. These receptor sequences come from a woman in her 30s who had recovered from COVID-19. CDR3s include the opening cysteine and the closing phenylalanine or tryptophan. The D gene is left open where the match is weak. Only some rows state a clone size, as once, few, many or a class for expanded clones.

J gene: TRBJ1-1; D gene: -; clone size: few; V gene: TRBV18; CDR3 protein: CASSPGTEYEAFF; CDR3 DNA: TGTGCCAGCTCACCGGGTACAGAGTATGAAGCTTTCTTT
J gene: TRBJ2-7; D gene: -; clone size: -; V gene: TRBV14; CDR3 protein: CASSQLFGSTYEQYF; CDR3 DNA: TGTGCCAGCAGCCAACTCTTCGGGAGTACATACGAGCAGTACTTC
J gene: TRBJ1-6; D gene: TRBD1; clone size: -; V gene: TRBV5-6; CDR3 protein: CASSSPGTGGSPLHF; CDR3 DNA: TGTGCCAGCAGCTCTCCGGGGACAGGGGGTTCACCCCTCCACTTT
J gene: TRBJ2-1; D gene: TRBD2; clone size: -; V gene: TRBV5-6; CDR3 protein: CASSIAGLGNEQFF; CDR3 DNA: TGTGCCAGCAGCATAGCGGGATTGGGCAATGAGCAGTTCTTC
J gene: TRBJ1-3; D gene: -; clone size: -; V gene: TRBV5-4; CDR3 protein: CASSVGTGGGNTIYF; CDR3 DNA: TGTGCCAGCAGCGTGGGAACTGGAGGTGGAAACACCATATATTTT
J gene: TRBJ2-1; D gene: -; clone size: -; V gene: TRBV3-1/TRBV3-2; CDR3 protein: CASSLSGYSYNEQFF; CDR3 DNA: TGTGCCAGCAGCTTGAGCGGCTACTCCTACAATGAGCAGTTCTTC
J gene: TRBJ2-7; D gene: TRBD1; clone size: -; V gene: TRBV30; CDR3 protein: CAWRAGTGYEQYF; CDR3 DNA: TGTGCCTGGAGGGCCGGGACAGGGTACGAGCAGTACTTC
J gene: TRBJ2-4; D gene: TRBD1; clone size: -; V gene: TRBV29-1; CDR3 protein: CSVEGDRDLAKNIQYF; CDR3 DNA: TGCAGCGTGGAGGGGGACAGGGACTTAGCCAAAAACATTCAGTACTTC
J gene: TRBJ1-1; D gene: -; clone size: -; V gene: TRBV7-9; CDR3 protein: CASSLVGEPGTEAFF; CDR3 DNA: TGTGCCAGCAGCTTAGTGGGCGAACCGGGAACTGAAGCTTTCTTT
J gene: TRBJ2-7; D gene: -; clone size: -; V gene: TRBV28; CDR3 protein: CASSGSPLTVSYEQYF; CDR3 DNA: TGTGCCAGCAGCGGTTCTCCTTTGACAGTTTCCTACGAGCAGTACTTC
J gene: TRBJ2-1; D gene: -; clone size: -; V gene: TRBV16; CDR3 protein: CASSNWGRATRNEQFF; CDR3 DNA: TGTGCCAGCAGCAATTGGGGTAGGGCCACTAGGAATGAGCAGTTCTTC
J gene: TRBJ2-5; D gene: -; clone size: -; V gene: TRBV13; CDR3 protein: CASSPTYEETQYF; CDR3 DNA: TGTGCCAGCAGCCCTACTTATGAAGAGACCCAGTACTTC
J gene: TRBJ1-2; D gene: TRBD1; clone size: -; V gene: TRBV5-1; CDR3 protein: CASSLGGGGGYGYTF; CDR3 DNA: TGCGCCAGCAGCTTGGGAGGGGGCGGCGGCTATGGCTACACCTTC
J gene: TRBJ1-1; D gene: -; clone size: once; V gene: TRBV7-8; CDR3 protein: CASSSNLRTGGTEAFF; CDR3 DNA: TGTGCCAGCAGCTCGAACCTACGAACGGGGGGCACTGAAGCTTTCTTT
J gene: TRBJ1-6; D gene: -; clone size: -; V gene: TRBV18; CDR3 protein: CASSPVGGDNSPLHF; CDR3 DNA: TGTGCCAGCTCACCTGTGGGGGGAGATAATTCACCCCTCCACTTT
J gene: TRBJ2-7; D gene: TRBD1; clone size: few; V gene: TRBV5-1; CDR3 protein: CASSFDRVSYEQYF; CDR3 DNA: TGCGCCAGCAGCTTTGACAGGGTTTCCTACGAGCAGTACTTC